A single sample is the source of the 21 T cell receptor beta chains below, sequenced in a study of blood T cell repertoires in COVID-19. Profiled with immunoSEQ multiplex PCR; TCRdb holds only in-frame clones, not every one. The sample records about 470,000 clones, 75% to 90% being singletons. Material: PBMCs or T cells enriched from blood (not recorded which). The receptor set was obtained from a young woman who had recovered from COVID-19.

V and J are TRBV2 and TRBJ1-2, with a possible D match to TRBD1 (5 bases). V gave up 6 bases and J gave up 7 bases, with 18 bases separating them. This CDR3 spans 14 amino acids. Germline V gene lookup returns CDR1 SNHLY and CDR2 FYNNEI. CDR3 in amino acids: CASRSEGAPGGYTF. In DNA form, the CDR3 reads TGTGCCAGCAGGAGCGAAGGGGCGCCCGGTGGCTACACCTTC.

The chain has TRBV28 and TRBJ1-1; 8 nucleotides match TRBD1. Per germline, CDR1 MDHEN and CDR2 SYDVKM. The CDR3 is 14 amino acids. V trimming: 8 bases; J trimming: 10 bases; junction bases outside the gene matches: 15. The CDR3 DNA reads TGTGCCAGCCCCCCGGGGACAGGAGGGGGGGGAGCTTTCTTT. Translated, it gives CASPPGTGGGGAFF. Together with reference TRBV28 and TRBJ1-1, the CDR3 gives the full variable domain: DVKVTQSSRYLVKRTGEKVFLECVQDMDHENMFWYRQDPGLGLRLIYFSYDVKMKEKGDIPEGYSVSREKKERFSLILESASTNQTSMYLCASPPGTGGGGAFFGQGTRLTVV.

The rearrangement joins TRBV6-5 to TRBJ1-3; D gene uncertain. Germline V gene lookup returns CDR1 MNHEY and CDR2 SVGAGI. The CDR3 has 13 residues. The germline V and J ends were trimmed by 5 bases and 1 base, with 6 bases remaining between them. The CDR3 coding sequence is TGTGCCAGCAGTACCTATTCTGGAAACACCATATATTTT. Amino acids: CASSTYSGNTIYF.

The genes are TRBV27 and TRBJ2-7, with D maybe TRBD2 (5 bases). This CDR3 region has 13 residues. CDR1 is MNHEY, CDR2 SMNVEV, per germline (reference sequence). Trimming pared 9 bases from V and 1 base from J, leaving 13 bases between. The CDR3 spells CASRTQESYEQYF. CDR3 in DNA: TGTGCCAGTCGGACTCAGGAGTCCTACGAGCAGTACTTC.

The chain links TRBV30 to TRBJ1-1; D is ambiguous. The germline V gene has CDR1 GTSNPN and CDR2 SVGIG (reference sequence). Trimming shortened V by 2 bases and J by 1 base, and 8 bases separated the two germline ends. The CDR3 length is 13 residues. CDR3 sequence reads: CAWSTDGNTEAFF. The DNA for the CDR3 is TGTGCCTGGAGTACAGACGGGAACACTGAAGCTTTCTTT.

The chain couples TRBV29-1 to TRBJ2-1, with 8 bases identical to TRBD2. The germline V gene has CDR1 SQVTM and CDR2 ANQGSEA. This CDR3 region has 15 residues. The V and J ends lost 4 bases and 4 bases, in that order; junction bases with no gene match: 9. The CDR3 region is CSVAPRLAFYNEQFF. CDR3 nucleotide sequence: TGCAGCGTTGCCCCGCGACTAGCGTTTTACAATGAGCAGTTCTTC.

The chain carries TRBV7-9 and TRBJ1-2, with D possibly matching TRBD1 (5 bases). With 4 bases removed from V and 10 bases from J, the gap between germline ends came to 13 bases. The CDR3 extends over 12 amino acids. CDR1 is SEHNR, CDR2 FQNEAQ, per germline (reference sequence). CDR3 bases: TGTGCCAGCAGCTCGAATAGGGGATCCTACACCTTC. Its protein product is CASSSNRGSYTF. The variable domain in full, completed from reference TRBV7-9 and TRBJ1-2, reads DTGVSQNPRHKITKRGQNVTFRCDPISEHNRLYWYRQTLGQGPEFLTYFQNEAQLEKSRLLSDRFSAERPKGSFSTLEIQRTEQGDSAMYLCASSSNRGSYTFGSGTRLTVV.

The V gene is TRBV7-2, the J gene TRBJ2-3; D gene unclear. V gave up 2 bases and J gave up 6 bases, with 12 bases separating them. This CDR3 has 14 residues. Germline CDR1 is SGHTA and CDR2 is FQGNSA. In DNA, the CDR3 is TGTGCCAGCAGCTTAAACTCCCGCGTCGATACGCAGTATTTT. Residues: CASSLNSRVDTQYF. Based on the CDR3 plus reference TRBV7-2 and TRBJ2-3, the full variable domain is GAGVSQSPSNKVTEKGKDVELRCDPISGHTALYWYRQSLGQGLEFLIYFQGNSAPDKSGLPSDRFSAERTGGSVSTLTIQRTQQEDSAVYLCASSLNSRVDTQYFGPGTRLTVL.

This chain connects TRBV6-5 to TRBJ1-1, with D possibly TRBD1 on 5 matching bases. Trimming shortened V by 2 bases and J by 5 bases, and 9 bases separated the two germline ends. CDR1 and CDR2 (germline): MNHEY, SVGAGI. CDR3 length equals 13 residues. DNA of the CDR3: TGTGCCAGCAGTTACGTTAGGGGAACTGAAGCTTTCTTT. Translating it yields CASSYVRGTEAFF.

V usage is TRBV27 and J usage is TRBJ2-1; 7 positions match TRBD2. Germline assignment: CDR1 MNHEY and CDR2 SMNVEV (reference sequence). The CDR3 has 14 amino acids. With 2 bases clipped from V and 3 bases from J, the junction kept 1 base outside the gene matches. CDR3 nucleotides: TGTGCCAGCAGTTTAAGGGACTACTACAATGAGCAGTTCTTC. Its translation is CASSLRDYYNEQFF.

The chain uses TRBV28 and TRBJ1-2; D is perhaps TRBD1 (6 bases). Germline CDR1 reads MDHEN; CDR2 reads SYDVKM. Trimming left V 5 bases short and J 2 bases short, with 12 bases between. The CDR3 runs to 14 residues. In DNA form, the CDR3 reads TGTGCCAGCAGTACCGTACAGGGAAACTATGGCTACACCTTC. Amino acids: CASSTVQGNYGYTF.

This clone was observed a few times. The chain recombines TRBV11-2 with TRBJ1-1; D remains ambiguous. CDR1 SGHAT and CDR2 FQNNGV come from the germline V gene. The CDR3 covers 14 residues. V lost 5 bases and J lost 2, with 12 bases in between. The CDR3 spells CASSPALLNTEAFF. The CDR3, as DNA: TGTGCCAGCAGCCCCGCACTTTTAAACACTGAAGCTTTCTTT. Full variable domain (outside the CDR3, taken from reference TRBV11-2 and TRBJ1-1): EAGVAQSPRYKIIEKRQSVAFWCNPISGHATLYWYQQILGQGPKLLIQFQNNGVVDDSQLPKDRFSAERLKGVDSTLKIQPAKLEDSAVYLCASSPALLNTEAFFGQGTRLTVV.

The CDR3 sequence: CASSLLGGLYNEQFF. The CDR3 DNA reads as TGTGCCAGCAGCTTACTAGGGGGCCTTTACAATGAGCAGTTCTTC. The chain joins TRBV7-8 to TRBJ2-1; 7 bases are shared with TRBD1. Per the germline V gene, CDR1 is SGHVS and CDR2 is FQNEAQ. Trimming at V came to 2 bases and at J to 4 bases, leaving 5 bases not matched to a gene. The CDR3 runs to 15 residues.

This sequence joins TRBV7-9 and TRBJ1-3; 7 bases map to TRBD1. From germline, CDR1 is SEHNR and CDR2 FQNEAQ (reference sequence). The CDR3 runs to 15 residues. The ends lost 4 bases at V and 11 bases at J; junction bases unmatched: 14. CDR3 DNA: TGTGCCAGCAGCTCTACAGGGGTTGATTTGTACGCCATATATTTT. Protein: CASSSTGVDLYAIYF.

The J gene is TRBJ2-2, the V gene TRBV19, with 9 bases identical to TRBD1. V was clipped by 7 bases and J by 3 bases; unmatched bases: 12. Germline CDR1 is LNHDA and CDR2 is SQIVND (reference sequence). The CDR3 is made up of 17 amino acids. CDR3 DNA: TGTGCCAGTACCGGTTTATGGCGGACAGGGGACACCGGGGAGCTGTTTTTT. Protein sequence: CASTGLWRTGDTGELFF.

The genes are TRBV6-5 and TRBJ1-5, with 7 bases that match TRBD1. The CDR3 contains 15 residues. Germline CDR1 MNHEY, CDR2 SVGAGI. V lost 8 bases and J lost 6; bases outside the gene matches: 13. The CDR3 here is CASYSGAGGSQPQHF. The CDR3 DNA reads TGTGCCAGCTATAGCGGGGCAGGGGGTAGTCAGCCCCAGCATTTT.

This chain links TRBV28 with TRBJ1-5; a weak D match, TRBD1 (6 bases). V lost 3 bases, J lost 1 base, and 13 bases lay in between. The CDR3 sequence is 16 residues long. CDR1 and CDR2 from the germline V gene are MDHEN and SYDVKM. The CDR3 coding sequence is TGTGCCAGCAGTTTCCTACAGGGCTTAAGCAATCAGCCCCAGCATTTT. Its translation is CASSFLQGLSNQPQHF.

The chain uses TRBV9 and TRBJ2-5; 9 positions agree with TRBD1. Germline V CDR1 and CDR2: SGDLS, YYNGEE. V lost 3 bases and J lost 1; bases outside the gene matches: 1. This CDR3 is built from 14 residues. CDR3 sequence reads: CASSATGGQETQYF. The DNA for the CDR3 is TGTGCCAGCAGCGCGACAGGGGGCCAAGAGACCCAGTACTTC.

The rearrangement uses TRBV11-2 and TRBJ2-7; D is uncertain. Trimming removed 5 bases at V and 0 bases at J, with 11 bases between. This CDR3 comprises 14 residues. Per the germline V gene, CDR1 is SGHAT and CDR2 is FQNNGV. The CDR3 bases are TGTGCCAGCAGCCCCTTGTACTACTCCTACGAGCAGTACTTC. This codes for CASSPLYYSYEQYF.

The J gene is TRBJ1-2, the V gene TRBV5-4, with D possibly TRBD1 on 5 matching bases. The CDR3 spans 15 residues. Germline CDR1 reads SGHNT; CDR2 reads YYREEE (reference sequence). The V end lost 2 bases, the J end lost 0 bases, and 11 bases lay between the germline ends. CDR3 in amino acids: CASSFPGLANYGYTF. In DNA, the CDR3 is TGTGCCAGCAGCTTCCCGGGACTAGCTAACTATGGCTACACCTTC.

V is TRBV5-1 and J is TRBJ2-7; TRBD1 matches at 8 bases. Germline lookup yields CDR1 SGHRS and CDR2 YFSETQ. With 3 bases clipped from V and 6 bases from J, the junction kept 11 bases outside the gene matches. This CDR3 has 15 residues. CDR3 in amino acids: CASSSKAGTGSEQYF. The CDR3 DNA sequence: TGCGCCAGCAGCTCGAAAGCCGGGACAGGAAGCGAGCAGTACTTC.